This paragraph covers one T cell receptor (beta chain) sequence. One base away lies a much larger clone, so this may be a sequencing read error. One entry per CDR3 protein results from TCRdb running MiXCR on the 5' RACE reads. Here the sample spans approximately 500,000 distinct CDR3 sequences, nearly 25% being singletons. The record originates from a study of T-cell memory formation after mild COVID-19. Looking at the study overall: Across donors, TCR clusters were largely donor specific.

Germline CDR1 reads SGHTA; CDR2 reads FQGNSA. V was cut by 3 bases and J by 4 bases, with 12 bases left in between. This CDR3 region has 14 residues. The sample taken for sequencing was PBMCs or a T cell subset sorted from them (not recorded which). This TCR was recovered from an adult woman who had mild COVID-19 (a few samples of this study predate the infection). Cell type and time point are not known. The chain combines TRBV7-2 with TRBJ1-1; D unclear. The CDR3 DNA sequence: TGTGCCAGCAGCTTGTACTGGTCCATCACTGAAGCTTTCTTT. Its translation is CASSLYWSITEAFF.